The T cell receptor beta chain described here comes from a study of T-cell reconstitution after alpha-beta-depleted transplantation in children. Regarding the study as a whole: Some patients' high day-60 TCRbeta diversity was attributed to recipient cells surviving conditioning. Roughly two months post-transplant, alpha-beta T cells reportedly originated from several hundred graft clones that had expanded.

Preparation of the TCRbeta library involved a method that used unique molecular identifiers. TCRdb used MiXCR to reprocess the PCR reads, holding one entry per CDR3 protein. The sample consists of approximately 800,000 distinct CDR3 sequences, roughly 16% of them appearing once. Looked up from germline, CDR1 is LNHDA and CDR2 is SQIVND (reference sequence). Trimming removed 5 bases from V and 2 bases from J; junction bases left unmatched: 4. The CDR3 runs 15 residues. This clonotype showed up just once. The antigen is unknown. This clonotype was sampled from a male patient under 18 who had a stem cell transplant for acute lymphoblastic leukemia, so the T cells may come from the graft donor. Sequenced material: PBMCs, mostly from graft donor cells, taken 360 days after TCRalphabeta/CD19-depleted stem cell transplant. The chain recombines TRBV19 with TRBJ2-2; TRBD2 matches 8 bases. The CDR3 loop is CASSGAGVNTGELFF. The CDR3 DNA sequence: TGTGCCAGTAGTGGAGCGGGAGTAAACACCGGGGAGCTGTTTTTT.